This TCR beta chain emerged from a study of T cells in Graves' hyperthyroidism and ophthalmopathy. Across the study: Pretreatment peripheral blood was obtained at initial diagnosis.

It was RNA transcripts that yielded the amplified TCR beta CDR3 regions. The HTBI primer set served for first-round RT-PCR of the TCR CDR3. One entry per CDR3 protein, called by TCRdb with MiXCR from the multiplex PCR reads. The sample has about 480,000 distinct CDR3 sequences; roughly an eighth are singletons. Regarding this clonotype: What it binds is not known.

Study findings and constraints: In simple terms, a model built on 13 V-J features told ophthalmopathy apart from stable hyperthyroidism.

The study excluded patients with uncontrolled infection, other autoimmune disease, pregnancy or lactation. The source of the PBMCs was approximately 9.5 ml of fresh peripheral blood. V lost 5 bases, J lost 4 bases, and 12 bases lay in between. This CDR3 has 14 residues. This receptor was identified in a woman between 18 and 30 years old with Graves' hyperthyroidism. Sequencing was done on a sample of blood. The chain recombines TRBV12-3 or TRBV12-4 with TRBJ1-3; D unclear. The CDR3 coding sequence is TGTGCCAGCAGTCCCGACCACGGCGGAAACACCATATATTTT. Its translation: CASSPDHGGNTIYF.